The next 30 T cell receptor beta chains were all read from a single sample in a study of cytomegalovirus exposure and HLA in healthy donors. Primers included in the PCR were 60 Vbeta and 13 Jbeta primers. Repertoires were generated with immunoSEQ multiplex PCR, while TCRdb's copy carries only in-frame clones and drops some. The sample has about 120,000 clones, 80% to 90% seen once. Sequenced input: PBMCs. The origin of the receptors is a woman between 40 and 50 years old in good health and CMV-seropositive.

This clone has only a few counts. The chain links TRBV15 to TRBJ2-5, with D possibly matching TRBD2 (6 bases). The CDR3 is 15 residues long. Trimming cost V 3 bases and J 5 bases, with 16 bases left between them. The germline V gene has CDR1 LNHNV and CDR2 YYDKDF (reference sequence). CDR3 region: CATSRETEGWETQYF. CDR3 nucleotide sequence: TGTGCCACCAGCAGGGAGACGGAGGGGTGGGAGACCCAGTACTTC.

The rearrangement links TRBV5-5 to TRBJ1-4; D is perhaps TRBD1 (5 bases). Germline loops: CDR1 SGHKS, CDR2 YYEKEE (reference sequence). There are 17 residues in the CDR3. Trimming removed 4 bases from V and 2 bases from J, with 18 bases in between. The CDR3 spells CASSPQRGSSTNEKLFF. CDR3 DNA: TGTGCCAGCAGCCCTCAACGGGGGTCGTCGACTAATGAAAAACTGTTTTTT.

The rearrangement joins TRBV6-4 to TRBJ2-7, with 8 bases that match TRBD1. The trim removed 2 bases at V and 6 bases at J, leaving 6 bases unmatched. CDR3 length: 14 amino acids. CDR1 is MRHNA and CDR2 is SNTAGT in the germline V gene. Here the CDR3 DNA reads TGTGCCAGCAGTGACGTGCAGGGGGCTTCCGAGCAGTACTTC. This gives the protein CASSDVQGASEQYF.

The chain is built from TRBV7-9 and TRBJ2-3; the D gene is possibly TRBD1 (6 bases). The CDR3 length is 13 residues. CDR1 and CDR2 from the germline V gene are SEHNR and FQNEAQ (reference sequence). Trimming removed 1 base at V and 8 bases at J, with 10 bases between. CDR3 sequence (DNA): TGTGCCAGCAGCTTAGGGCAGGGGTGTACGCAGTATTTT. Translating gives CASSLGQGCTQYF.

The chain couples TRBV21-1 to TRBJ2-1; TRBD2 is the table's D call and was not checked against the DNA. TRBV21-1 is a listed pseudogene. The CDR3 sequence is 17 residues long. CDR3 nucleotides: TGTGCCAGCAGCTTCCGGACTAGATGGACCTCCTACAATGAGCAGTTCTTC. Translated, it gives CASSFRTRWTSYNEQFF.

The chain couples TRBV15 to TRBJ2-7; 8 nucleotides match TRBD1. The trim removed 0 bases at V and 6 bases at J, leaving 16 bases unmatched. The germline V gene has CDR1 LNHNV and CDR2 YYDKDF (reference sequence). This CDR3 comprises 18 residues. CDR3 protein: CATSRDQGTGRYASEQYF. Written as DNA, the CDR3 is TGTGCCACCAGCAGAGATCAGGGGACAGGCCGGTACGCGTCCGAGCAGTACTTC.

This chain uses TRBV27 with TRBJ1-2; 9 bases are a match to TRBD1. The germline gives CDR1 MNHEY, CDR2 SMNVEV (reference sequence). J lost 6 bases, V lost 0 bases, and 2 bases had no gene match. There are 14 residues in the CDR3. The CDR3 DNA follows: TGTGCCAGCAGTTTATCAGGACAGGGGCATGGCTACACCTTC. It is translated as CASSLSGQGHGYTF.

The chain uses TRBV20-1 and TRBJ2-7, with D possibly matching TRBD1 (7 bases). There are 11 residues in the CDR3. Germline CDR1 reads DFQATT; CDR2 reads SNEGSKA (reference sequence). With 6 bases removed from V and 6 bases from J, the gap between germline ends came to 12 bases. This CDR3 is CSAHQGGEQYF. The CDR3 DNA follows: TGCAGTGCGCACCAGGGGGGCGAGCAGTACTTC.

The V and J genes are TRBV18 and TRBJ2-7; a possible D gene is TRBD1 (6 bases). Trimming cost V 7 bases and J 0 bases, with 13 bases left between them. The CDR3 sequence is 14 residues long. Germline V lookup: CDR1 KGHSH, CDR2 LQKENI. CDR3 loop: CASFSDRSSYEQYF. The CDR3 DNA follows: TGTGCCAGCTTCTCAGACAGGTCCTCCTACGAGCAGTACTTC.

CDR3 bases: TGTGCCTGGAGTGTACGAGAGAGTCCCTACGAGCAGTACTTC. As protein: CAWSVRESPYEQYF. The gene calls are TRBV30 and TRBJ2-7; D not resolved. From germline, CDR1 is GTSNPN and CDR2 SVGIG (reference sequence). V shed 0 bases and J shed 2 bases, with 11 bases lying between them. There are 14 residues in the CDR3.

This chain connects TRBV27 to TRBJ1-2; 8 bases match TRBD1. Looked up from germline, CDR1 is MNHEY and CDR2 is SMNVEV (reference sequence). This CDR3 has 15 amino acids. V shed 6 bases, J shed 4 bases, and the junction held 10 bases outside the gene matches. The CDR3 reads CASSPQGGIRYGYTF. In DNA form, the CDR3 reads TGTGCCAGCAGCCCACAGGGGGGAATTCGCTATGGCTACACCTTC.

The genes are TRBV28 and TRBJ1-2; 10 bases map to TRBD1. From germline, CDR1 is MDHEN and CDR2 SYDVKM. CDR3 length equals 16 residues. Trimming cost V 4 bases and J 4 bases; bases outside gene matches: 9. CDR3 sequence reads: CASSSPSGTGVYGYTF. The CDR3 nucleotides are TGTGCCAGCAGTTCTCCCTCCGGGACAGGGGTCTATGGCTACACCTTC.

The J gene is TRBJ2-5, the V gene TRBV23-1; D not certain. TRBV23-1 is filed as an ORF, its function uncertain. CDR3 size: 13 residues. The V end lost 6 bases, the J end lost 2 bases, and 10 bases lay between the germline ends. CDR3: CASSRQTQETQYF. The DNA for the CDR3 is TGCGCCAGCAGCCGACAAACGCAAGAGACCCAGTACTTC.

This clone was detected only once. J is TRBJ2-1 and V is TRBV7-9, with D possibly being TRBD2 (5 bases). The CDR3 runs 15 residues. The germline V gene encodes CDR1 SEHNR and CDR2 FQNEAQ (reference sequence). V lost 0 bases to trimming and J lost 2 bases, with 8 bases between them. The CDR3 DNA sequence: TGTGCCAGCAGCTTAGCGGGAGCAACCTACAATGAGCAGTTCTTC. This codes for CASSLAGATYNEQFF. Based on the CDR3 plus reference TRBV7-9 and TRBJ2-1, the full variable domain is DTGVSQNPRHKITKRGQNVTFRCDPISEHNRLYWYRQTLGQGPEFLTYFQNEAQLEKSRLLSDRFSAERPKGSFSTLEIQRTEQGDSAMYLCASSLAGATYNEQFFGPGTRLTVL.

The rearrangement uses TRBV5-6 and TRBJ2-7; 10 positions match TRBD1. Germline assignment: CDR1 SGHDT and CDR2 YYEEEE. Germline trimming cut 2 bases from V and 1 base from J; bases unmatched to any gene: 3. The CDR3 totals 15 residues. DNA of the CDR3: TGTGCCAGCAGCTTTTGGGACAGGGGTTCCTACGAGCAGTACTTC. It translates to CASSFWDRGSYEQYF.

This clone came up once. The chain uses TRBV10-1 and TRBJ1-1; D ambiguous. V lost 3 bases and J lost 1, with 6 bases in between. Germline V gene lookup returns CDR1 WNHNN and CDR2 SYGVQD (reference sequence). CDR3 size: 13 residues. In nucleotides, the CDR3 is TGCGCCAGCAGTGATAGCTCGAACACTGAAGCTTTCTTT. Amino acid sequence: CASSDSSNTEAFF.

The chain joins TRBV30 to TRBJ2-6; D gene unclear. This CDR3 is built from 14 residues. V shed 5 bases and J shed 0 bases, with 8 bases lying between them. CDR1 is GTSNPN and CDR2 is SVGIG in the germline V gene (reference sequence). CDR3 nucleotides: TGTGCCTGGTTCAGATCCTCTGGGGCCAACGTCCTGACTTTC. Its protein is CAWFRSSGANVLTF.

This chain uses TRBV5-6 with TRBJ1-5, with no clear D. V lost 4 bases and J lost 2, with 13 bases in between. Germline V gene data show CDR1 as SGHDT and CDR2 as YYEEEE. The CDR3 spans 15 residues. The CDR3 DNA sequence: TGTGCCAGCAGCCTGGCGGGTCTAGGCAATCAGCCCCAGCATTTT. This codes for CASSLAGLGNQPQHF.

The chain combines TRBV7-3 with TRBJ2-1, with TRBD1 identical over 7 bases. V shed 5 bases, J shed 0 bases, and the junction held 4 bases outside the gene matches. The CDR3 has 15 residues. Per germline, CDR1 SGHTA and CDR2 FQGTGA. The CDR3 sequence: CASSQGESSYNEQFF. The CDR3 DNA follows: TGTGCCAGCAGCCAGGGGGAAAGCTCCTACAATGAGCAGTTCTTC.

The chain links TRBV27 to TRBJ2-5; weak D call: TRBD2 (5 bases). The germline gives CDR1 MNHEY, CDR2 SMNVEV (reference sequence). The V gene lost 5 bases and the J gene lost 4 bases, with 11 bases spanning the gap. This CDR3 has 13 residues. The CDR3 DNA is TGTGCCAGCAGTATGAGGGAAAGAGAGACCCAGTACTTC. Its translation is CASSMRERETQYF.

J is TRBJ2-5 and V is TRBV29-1; no definite D call. Trimming stripped 6 bases from V and 3 bases from J, with 14 bases between. The CDR3 is 13 residues long. Looked up from germline, CDR1 is SQVTM and CDR2 is ANQGSEA. CDR3 sequence reads: CSVAPGTKETQYF. The CDR3 nucleotides read TGCAGCGTGGCACCGGGTACAAAAGAGACCCAGTACTTC.

V gene TRBV27 combines with J gene TRBJ1-1; 8 bases match TRBD1. V shed 6 bases, J shed 8 bases, and the junction held 11 bases outside the gene matches. Germline lookup yields CDR1 MNHEY and CDR2 SMNVEV (reference sequence). CDR3 size: 14 residues. CDR3 protein: CASRLLGQGAEAFF. The CDR3, as DNA: TGTGCCAGCAGACTTCTAGGACAGGGCGCGGAAGCTTTCTTT.

The J gene is TRBJ2-1, the V gene TRBV15, with D maybe TRBD2 (6 bases). CDR3 length equals 16 residues. Germline CDR1 is LNHNV and CDR2 is YYDKDF (reference sequence). The germline V and J ends were trimmed by 1 base and 4 bases, with 14 bases remaining between them. The CDR3 nucleotides are TGTGCCACCAGCAGAGCGGGGCTAGCGTCATACAATGAGCAGTTCTTC. Protein sequence: CATSRAGLASYNEQFF.

A note on this clone: The junction shows a germline mismatch at one end, possibly a read error. The chain has TRBV5-1 and TRBJ2-3; D is undetermined. The CDR3 is 12 residues long. The germline V gene has CDR1 SGHRS and CDR2 YFSETQ. CDR3 nucleotides: TGCGTCAGCAGCTCCAACACAGATACGCAGTATTTT. Translating gives CVSSSNTDTQYF.

V and J are TRBV19 and TRBJ1-5, with 7 bases that match TRBD1. With 6 bases clipped from V and 2 bases from J, the junction kept 1 base outside the gene matches. Per the germline V gene, CDR1 is LNHDA and CDR2 is SQIVND (reference sequence). CDR3 length equals 13 residues. The CDR3 DNA reads TGTGCCAGTAGAGACAGGGGCAATCAGCCCCAGCATTTT. It specifies CASRDRGNQPQHF.

This clone occurred once. CDR3 sequence reads: CASSVVGASAGELFF. DNA for the CDR3: TGTGCCAGCAGCGTAGTGGGGGCCTCCGCCGGGGAGCTGTTTTTT. The V call is TRBV9, the J call TRBJ2-2; a weak D match, TRBD1 (6 bases). V gave up 0 bases and J gave up 6 bases, with 12 bases separating them. In germline, CDR1 is SGDLS, CDR2 YYNGEE. The CDR3 is 15 amino acids.

The V call is TRBV14, the J call TRBJ1-1, with D possibly TRBD1 on 5 matching bases. V was shortened by 0 bases and J by 1 base, with 12 bases between the two germline ends. The CDR3 spans 16 residues. Germline assignment: CDR1 SGHDN and CDR2 FVKESK. This CDR3 reads CASSQDARAWNTEAFF. The DNA of the CDR3 is TGTGCCAGCAGCCAAGATGCCAGGGCTTGGAACACTGAAGCTTTCTTT.

V and J are TRBV7-6 and TRBJ2-2; 10 bases line up with TRBD2. CDR3 length equals 16 residues. The germline gives CDR1 SGHVS, CDR2 FNYEAQ. V shed 0 bases and J 6 bases; nucleotides not matched to a gene: 4. This chain's CDR3 is CASSLAISGRSGELFF. DNA of the CDR3: TGTGCCAGCAGCTTAGCTATTAGCGGGAGGTCCGGGGAGCTGTTTTTT.

The chain couples TRBV19 to TRBJ2-1, with no clear D. The CDR3 runs 14 residues. V was trimmed by 5 bases and J by 2 bases, leaving 10 bases between them. Germline CDR1 reads LNHDA; CDR2 reads SQIVND (reference sequence). The DNA of the CDR3 is TGTGCCAGTAGTCCTATAACAGCCTACAATGAGCAGTTCTTC. This encodes CASSPITAYNEQFF.

The V and J genes are TRBV20-1 and TRBJ2-7; tentative D call: TRBD1 (6 bases). The germline gives CDR1 DFQATT, CDR2 SNEGSKA (reference sequence). This CDR3 comprises 11 residues. V lost 5 bases to trimming and J lost 6 bases, with 11 bases between them. The CDR3 nucleotides are TGCAGTGCTGCCATGGGGGCCGAGCAGTACTTC. Translation: CSAAMGAEQYF.